This is a list of T cell receptor beta chains from one sample in a study of monozygotic twins with inflammatory bowel disease. TCRdb reprocessed the 5' RACE reads and keeps a single row for each CDR3 protein, giving no DNA. This sample's table has over 130,000 distinct CDR3 sequences. The sample comprised blood. Every receptor here comes from a human donor with ulcerative colitis or Crohn's disease, or a healthy co-twin of an affected twin (not recorded which). The CDR3 runs from the conserved cysteine through the conserved F or W.

V gene: TRBV20-1; J gene: TRBJ2-3; CDR3 protein: CSAELTGTGKTDTQYF
V gene: TRBV11-3; J gene: TRBJ2-2; CDR3 protein: CASSPNSGSNTGELFF
V gene: TRBV27; J gene: TRBJ1-1; CDR3 protein: CASSLNGNTEAFF
V gene: TRBV6-2/TRBV6-3; J gene: TRBJ1-5; CDR3 protein: CASSYGVDSNQPQHF
V gene: TRBV30; J gene: TRBJ1-1; CDR3 protein: CAWTPGGNTEAFF
V gene: TRBV7-2; J gene: TRBJ1-4; CDR3 protein: CASSLRGPNEKLFF
V gene: TRBV10-3; J gene: TRBJ2-3; CDR3 protein: CAISGGAPDTQYF
V gene: TRBV6-5; J gene: TRBJ2-7; CDR3 protein: CASSYSSGGTYEQYF
V gene: TRBV4-3; J gene: TRBJ2-7; CDR3 protein: CASSPGQSLFYEQYF
V gene: TRBV15; J gene: TRBJ2-7; CDR3 protein: CATSRLTGSSYEQYF
V gene: TRBV5-1; J gene: TRBJ2-1; CDR3 protein: CASSLEPAYNEQFF
V gene: TRBV29-1; J gene: TRBJ2-7; CDR3 protein: CSVMTGSSEQYF
V gene: TRBV27; J gene: TRBJ2-1; CDR3 protein: CASSPRGAGYNEQFF
V gene: TRBV5-6; J gene: TRBJ2-2; CDR3 protein: CASSDGQDTGELFF
V gene: TRBV4-2; J gene: TRBJ2-3; CDR3 protein: CASSQAGTSGTDTQYF
V gene: TRBV7-2; J gene: TRBJ1-1; CDR3 protein: CASSGGGVYTEAFF
V gene: TRBV5-1; J gene: TRBJ1-1; CDR3 protein: CASSILAGGPNTEAFF
V gene: TRBV20-1; J gene: TRBJ1-2; CDR3 protein: CSARQDRVNYGYTF
V gene: TRBV28; J gene: TRBJ1-4; CDR3 protein: CASSGRVFNEKLFF
V gene: TRBV3-1; J gene: TRBJ1-2; CDR3 protein: CASSQNRMPNFGYTF
V gene: TRBV12-3/TRBV12-4; J gene: TRBJ1-5; CDR3 protein: CASSPGRRSLSQHF
V gene: TRBV27; J gene: TRBJ2-1; CDR3 protein: CASEAKGWDEQFF